The 29 T cell receptor beta chains below were found in one sample sequenced in a study of T cell responses to AZD1222 COVID-19 vaccine. Assay used: immunoSEQ multiplex PCR; TCRdb lists only in-frame clones, some missing. This table holds about 100,000 clones, 87% found once. The material sequenced was peripheral blood, taken on day 0 of MenACWY control vaccination. These receptors all come from an adult in good health.

This chain links TRBV25-1 with TRBJ2-7; a weak D match, TRBD2 (6 bases). V lost 7 bases, J lost 3 bases, and 16 bases lay in between. Germline CDR1 is MGHDK and CDR2 is SYGVNS. The CDR3 has 14 residues. CDR3 amino acids: CASTLGGVGYEQYF. In DNA form, the CDR3 reads TGTGCCAGCACCCTGGGGGGAGTGGGCTACGAGCAGTACTTC.

A note on this clone: It is unclear where the CDR3 begins or ends on the DNA, so no DNA is shown, and the CDR3 is as TCRdb lists it. The gene calls are TRBV3-1 (or the pseudogene TRBV3-2) and TRBJ2-5; the table gives TRBD1 as D, unverified against the DNA. The CDR3 numbers 13 amino acids, ends counted. Per germline, CDR1 LGHDT and CDR2 YNNKEL (reference sequence). CDR3 protein: CASSQVGAGNPYF.

The chain employs TRBV9 and TRBJ2-5, with a weak D call TRBD2 (7 bases). The V end was cut by 4 bases, the J end by 3 bases, with 16 bases between. This CDR3 has 15 amino acids. The germline V gene has CDR1 SGDLS and CDR2 YYNGEE. The chain's CDR3 is CASSRLGGLKETQYF. The DNA for the CDR3 is TGTGCCAGCAGCAGATTGGGGGGGCTGAAAGAGACCCAGTACTTC.

The genes are TRBV19 and TRBJ1-2, with D possibly being TRBD1 (5 bases). The CDR3 runs to 18 residues. The germline V gene has CDR1 LNHDA and CDR2 SQIVND (reference sequence). V lost 0 bases to trimming and J lost 4 bases, with 21 bases between them. In DNA, the CDR3 is TGTGCCAGTAGTATAGATCGCCCCGGGACCCTCCTCTTCTATGGCTACACCTTC. Encoded protein: CASSIDRPGTLLFYGYTF. Together with reference TRBV19 and TRBJ1-2, the CDR3 gives the full variable domain: DGGITQSPKYLFRKEGQNVTLSCEQNLNHDAMYWYRQDPGQGLRLIYYSQIVNDFQKGDIAEGYSVSREKKESFPLTVTSAQKNPTAFYLCASSIDRPGTLLFYGYTFGSGTRLTVV.

The CDR3 loop reads CASSRAQGGVDEAFF. The DNA of the CDR3 is TGTGCCAGCTCACGCGCCCAGGGGGGGGTGGATGAAGCTTTCTTT. The chain recombines TRBV18 with TRBJ1-1, with 7 bases matching TRBD1. Germline V gene sequence: CDR1 KGHSH, CDR2 LQKENI. The CDR3 length is 15 residues. The V and J ends lost 4 bases and 7 bases, in that order; junction bases with no gene match: 12.

The CDR3 here is CASSLSVNTGELFF. CDR3 DNA sequence: TGTGCCAGCAGCCTTAGCGTGAACACCGGGGAGCTGTTTTTT. The chain employs TRBV7-2 and TRBJ2-2; D is possibly TRBD2 (5 bases). Germline V gene data show CDR1 as SGHTA and CDR2 as FQGNSA. The CDR3 is made up of 14 amino acids. Trimming shortened V by 5 bases and J by 1 base, and 8 bases separated the two germline ends.

This chain connects TRBV11-3 to TRBJ2-1, with D possibly being TRBD1 or TRBD2 (5 bases each). The CDR3 is 15 residues long. Germline V lookup: CDR1 SGHNT, CDR2 YENEEA. Trimming took off 4 bases at V and 7 bases at J, with 17 bases between the two ends. CDR3 bases: TGTGCCAGCAGCTGGGACCCTAGGAAGGAGAATGAGCAGTTCTTC. It encodes CASSWDPRKENEQFF.

The J gene is TRBJ2-2, the V gene TRBV10-3; TRBD1 matches 7 bases. Germline V lookup: CDR1 ENHRY, CDR2 SYGVKD. The CDR3 length is 15 residues. J gave up 4 bases and V 6 bases, and 8 bases lay outside the gene matches. For the CDR3, the DNA is TGTGCCATCAGCAACACAGGGGAGATCACCGGGGAGCTGTTTTTT. It is translated as CAISNTGEITGELFF.

V is TRBV4-2 and J is TRBJ1-3; TRBD1 is a possible D gene (5 bases). The CDR3 is made up of 17 amino acids. V was shortened by 4 bases and J by 0 bases, with 16 bases between the two germline ends. CDR1 LGHNA and CDR2 YNFKEQ come from the germline V gene. The CDR3 DNA sequence: TGTGCCAGCAGCCGGGAGGGGTACAGAGTCTCTGGAAACACCATATATTTT. This gives the protein CASSREGYRVSGNTIYF.

The gene calls are TRBV28 and TRBJ1-2; D possibly corresponds to TRBD1 (6 bases). The CDR3 covers 14 residues. Per germline, CDR1 MDHEN and CDR2 SYDVKM. Trimming shortened V by 5 bases and J by 2 bases, and 12 bases separated the two germline ends. CDR3 bases: TGTGCCAGCAGTGGAGGGCAGGGGAACTATGGCTACACCTTC. As protein: CASSGGQGNYGYTF.

The chain couples TRBV5-5 to TRBJ1-6; D is unresolved. V was shortened by 0 bases and J by 7 bases, with 14 bases between the two germline ends. CDR1 SGHKS and CDR2 YYEKEE come from the germline V gene (reference sequence). CDR3 size: 16 residues. The CDR3, as DNA: TGTGCCAGCAGCTTGGGGCCGGGATTGTCAAATTCACCCCTCCACTTT. Its protein is CASSLGPGLSNSPLHF.

The V gene is TRBV5-1, the J gene TRBJ2-3; 10 nucleotides align to TRBD1. Germline-derived CDR1 and CDR2 are SGHRS and YFSETQ. The CDR3 runs 16 residues. Trimming cost V 4 bases and J 3 bases; bases outside gene matches: 8. CDR3: CASSIGQGDLTDTQYF. DNA for the CDR3: TGCGCCAGCAGCATCGGACAGGGGGACTTAACAGATACGCAGTATTTT.

This chain connects TRBV14 to TRBJ2-2; 9 nucleotides match TRBD1. CDR1 and CDR2 from the germline V gene are SGHDN and FVKESK. The CDR3 length is 13 residues. The V segment lost 4 bases and the J segment 16 bases; nucleotides outside the gene matches: 10. The CDR3 region has the DNA TGTGCCAGCAGCCTGCAGGGACAGGGTGTCTCGTTTTTT. Translated: CASSLQGQGVSFF. Supplemented by reference TRBV14 and TRBJ2-2, the full variable domain reads EAGVTQFPSHSVIEKGQTVTLRCDPISGHDNLYWYRRVMGKEIKFLLHFVKESKQDESGMPNNRFLAERTGGTYSTLKVQPAELEDSGVYFCASSLQGQGVSFFGEGSRLTVL.

The V call is TRBV30, the J call TRBJ2-7, with no clear D. Trimming cost V 0 bases and J 5 bases, with 5 bases left between them. Germline V gene lookup returns CDR1 GTSNPN and CDR2 SVGIG (reference sequence). The CDR3 loop spans 11 amino acids. CDR3 amino acids: CAWSVKHEQYF. As DNA, the CDR3 is TGTGCCTGGAGTGTAAAACACGAGCAGTACTTC.

The chain recombines TRBV19 with TRBJ1-2, with unresolved D. The CDR3 sequence is 15 residues long. Germline V gives CDR1 LNHDA, CDR2 SQIVND (reference sequence). Between the trimmed V and J ends, which lost 7 bases and 5 bases, there was a span of 20 bases. CDR3 DNA sequence: TGTGCCAGTACCCAAGGGCCAGGACCAACATATGGCTACACCTTC. Protein sequence: CASTQGPGPTYGYTF.

The V and J genes are TRBV6-1 and TRBJ1-5, with D tentatively TRBD1 (6 bases). The CDR3 consists of 15 residues. Trimming pared 2 bases from V and 7 bases from J, leaving 15 bases between. Germline CDR1 MNHNS, CDR2 SASEGT. The CDR3 DNA sequence: TGTGCCAGCAGTGAAAGGCGTCGGGGGGCCCAGCCCCAGCATTTT. Protein product: CASSERRRGAQPQHF.

This rearrangement joins TRBV19 to TRBJ1-5; no clear D gene. V was pared by 2 bases and J by 0 bases, with 8 bases between. CDR1 is LNHDA, CDR2 SQIVND, per germline (reference sequence). The CDR3 is 15 residues long. Written as DNA, the CDR3 is TGTGCCAGTAGTATAAGCCATATTAGCAATCAGCCCCAGCATTTT. This translates into CASSISHISNQPQHF.

V and J are TRBV5-1 and TRBJ2-3; D remains ambiguous. Germline CDR1 and CDR2: SGHRS and YFSETQ. This CDR3 region has 14 residues. V was trimmed by 0 bases and J by 1 base, leaving 6 bases between them. The chain's CDR3 is CASSLAPRTDTQYF. In DNA form, the CDR3 reads TGCGCCAGCAGCTTGGCTCCCCGCACAGATACGCAGTATTTT. Full variable domain (outside the CDR3, taken from reference TRBV5-1 and TRBJ2-3): KAGVTQTPRYLIKTRGQQVTLSCSPISGHRSVSWYQQTPGQGLQFLFEYFSETQRNKGNFPGRFSGRQFSNSRSEMNVSTLELGDSALYLCASSLAPRTDTQYFGPGTRLTVL.

The DNA for the CDR3 is TGCGCCAGCAGCCAAGATTATACAGGGGGCCTTCACTCCTACGAGCAGTACTTC. Translating gives CASSQDYTGGLHSYEQYF. The V and J genes are TRBV4-3 and TRBJ2-7; 9 bases match TRBD1. V gave up 0 bases and J gave up 0 bases; unmatched junction bases: 9. This CDR3 is 18 amino acids long. Germline V gene lookup returns CDR1 LGHNA and CDR2 YSLEER.

This clone was counted once. V is TRBV30 and J is TRBJ2-2; D might be TRBD1 (5 bases). V was trimmed by 3 bases and J by 9 bases, leaving 17 bases between them. The CDR3 has 14 residues. CDR1 GTSNPN and CDR2 SVGIG come from the germline V gene (reference sequence). The CDR3 coding sequence is TGTGCCTGGAGCGTAGGGATAGGGGCGAGGGAGCTGTTTTTT. Translation gives CAWSVGIGARELFF. Looking up the rest from reference TRBV30 and TRBJ2-2 gives the full variable domain: SQTIHQWPATLVQPVGSPLSLECTVEGTSNPNLYWYRQAAGRGLQLLFYSVGIGQISSEVPQNLSASRPQDRQFILSSKKLLLSDSGFYLCAWSVGIGARELFFGEGSRLTVL.

The chain uses TRBV28 and TRBJ2-7, with 9 bases matching TRBD2. The germline CDR1 and CDR2 sequences are MDHEN and SYDVKM. J was trimmed by 7 bases and V by 5 bases; bases with no gene match: 12. This CDR3 contains 15 residues. CDR3 bases: TGTGCCAGCAGTCCACCGGGACTAGCAGGTAGGGAGCAGTACTTC. Protein sequence: CASSPPGLAGREQYF.

The chain has TRBV2 and TRBJ1-5, with no clear D. V was pared by 4 bases and J by 6 bases, with 13 bases between. This CDR3 is built from 14 residues. From germline, CDR1 is SNHLY and CDR2 FYNNEI. Written as DNA, the CDR3 is TGTGCCAGCAGTGGAGCTACGACAACTCAGCCCCAGCATTTT. As protein: CASSGATTTQPQHF.

This clone was found once. The chain links TRBV3-1 (or the pseudogene TRBV3-2) to TRBJ2-2; D unresolved. CDR3 length: 11 amino acids. CDR1 is LGHDT, CDR2 YNNKEL, per germline (reference sequence). V gave up 4 bases and J gave up 8 bases, with 5 bases separating them. In DNA form, the CDR3 reads TGTGCCAGCAGCCGCGCGGGGGAGCTGTTTTTT. This sequence encodes CASSRAGELFF.

The chain links TRBV6-5 to TRBJ1-2; unclear D gene. CDR1 is MNHEY, CDR2 SVGAGI, per germline. The V and J ends lost 5 bases and 2 bases respectively, with 6 bases between them. The CDR3 sequence is 12 residues long. The CDR3 bases are TGTGCCAGCAGTCCGAAGAACTATGGCTACACCTTC. It encodes CASSPKNYGYTF.

The sample holds one count of this clone. The chain has TRBV7-2 and TRBJ1-5; the D gene is possibly TRBD1 (6 bases). Trimming took off 5 bases at V and 4 bases at J, with 15 bases between the two ends. Germline-derived CDR1 and CDR2 are SGHTA and FQGNSA. The CDR3 sequence is 15 residues long. The CDR3 DNA reads as TGTGCCAGCAGCGGGGAGGGGGGTGGAAATCAGCCCCAGCATTTT. It is translated as CASSGEGGGNQPQHF.

The chain is built from TRBV18 and TRBJ2-7; 8 positions agree with TRBD2. Looked up from germline, CDR1 is KGHSH and CDR2 is LQKENI. The CDR3 contains 13 residues. V gave up 4 bases and J gave up 3 bases; unmatched junction bases: 2. The CDR3 here is CASSQSGSYEQYF. Written as DNA, the CDR3 is TGTGCCAGCTCACAGAGCGGGAGCTACGAGCAGTACTTC.

This sequence joins TRBV11-3 and TRBJ1-2, with D maybe TRBD1 (5 bases). Germline V gene sequence: CDR1 SGHNT, CDR2 YENEEA. The V end lost 0 bases, the J end lost 8 bases, and 10 bases lay between the germline ends. The CDR3 runs to 13 residues. Written as DNA, the CDR3 is TGTGCCAGCAGCTTAGATGGGGGAGTAGGCTACACCTTC. Translated, it gives CASSLDGGVGYTF.

This chain connects TRBV15 to TRBJ1-4; D possibly corresponds to TRBD1 (6 bases). Germline V gives CDR1 LNHNV, CDR2 YYDKDF (reference sequence). The CDR3 is 13 amino acids. Trimming removed 0 bases from V and 8 bases from J, with 7 bases in between. The CDR3 sequence is CATSRETGEKLFF. Here the CDR3 DNA reads TGTGCCACCAGCAGAGAAACAGGGGAAAAACTGTTTTTT.

This chain uses TRBV7-8 with TRBJ1-4; D gene ambiguous. CDR1 and CDR2 from the germline V gene are SGHVS and FQNEAQ. V was pared by 0 bases and J by 2 bases, with 16 bases between. This CDR3 has 18 residues. CDR3 loop: CASSLALRLGTTNEKLFF. The CDR3 DNA sequence: TGTGCCAGCAGCTTAGCGTTGAGGTTGGGTACGACTAATGAAAAACTGTTTTTT.